The rows below give T cell receptor beta chains drawn from one sample of a study of radiotherapy plus CTLA-4 blockade in lung cancer. Some clones are missing from TCRdb's copy, which holds only in-frame ones; the method was immunoSEQ multiplex PCR. Of roughly 73,000 clones listed, around nine tenths were seen once; the top ten hold about 38%. Sample: peripheral blood, taken from a patient treated with radiotherapy plus ipilimumab. All receptors come from a human donor with non-small cell lung cancer that progressed on radiotherapy plus ipilimumab. Each CDR3 is given with its conserved first and last residue. The D gene is left open where the match is weak. Where a row states a size, it is once, few, many or the class of an expanded clone; other rows omit it.

clone_size: once; v_call: TRBV6-5; d_call: TRBD1; j_call: TRBJ1-1; cdr3_aa: CASSYGRGLDNTEAFF; cdr3_nt: TGTGCCAGCAGTTACGGGAGGGGGCTGGATAACACTGAAGCTTTCTTT
clone_size: NA; v_call: TRBV7-7; d_call: TRBD2; j_call: TRBJ2-5; cdr3_aa: CASSSLAGEETQYF; cdr3_nt: TGTGCTAGCAGCTCATTAGCGGGAGAAGAGACCCAGTACTTC
clone_size: NA; v_call: TRBV7-3; d_call: TRBD2; j_call: TRBJ2-3; cdr3_aa: CASSMRLAGGGRDTQYF; cdr3_nt: TGTGCCAGCAGCATGCGACTAGCGGGAGGTGGAAGAGATACGCAGTATTTT
clone_size: once; v_call: TRBV6-6; d_call: TRBD1; j_call: TRBJ1-2; cdr3_aa: CASRQTGGFGYTF; cdr3_nt: TGTGCCAGCAGACAAACAGGGGGCTTTGGCTACACCTTC
clone_size: NA; v_call: TRBV9; d_call: NA; j_call: TRBJ2-5; cdr3_aa: CASSTTWETQYF; cdr3_nt: TGTGCCAGCAGCACGACGTGGGAGACCCAGTACTTC
clone_size: NA; v_call: TRBV2; d_call: TRBD2; j_call: TRBJ2-1; cdr3_aa: CASSEGASGSDEQFF; cdr3_nt: TGTGCCAGCAGTGAAGGGGCTAGCGGGAGTGATGAGCAGTTCTTC
clone_size: NA; v_call: TRBV28; d_call: TRBD2; j_call: TRBJ2-7; cdr3_aa: CASRSGMSYEQYF; cdr3_nt: TGTGCCAGCAGGAGCGGGATGTCCTACGAGCAGTACTTC
clone_size: NA; v_call: TRBV15; d_call: NA; j_call: TRBJ2-2; cdr3_aa: CATSRVTQEQHIPNTGELFF; cdr3_nt: TGTGCCACCAGCAGAGTTACCCAGGAGCAGCATATTCCGAACACCGGGGAGCTGTTTTTT
clone_size: NA; v_call: TRBV7-3; d_call: TRBD1; j_call: TRBJ2-7; cdr3_aa: CASSRTGGTYEQYF; cdr3_nt: TGTGCCAGCAGCCGGACAGGGGGCACCTACGAGCAGTACTTC
clone_size: NA; v_call: TRBV30; d_call: NA; j_call: TRBJ2-1; cdr3_aa: CAWTQVPQMKISYNEQFF; cdr3_nt: TGTGCCTGGACCCAAGTCCCGCAGATGAAGATTTCCTACAATGAGCAGTTCTTC
clone_size: NA; v_call: TRBV7-8; d_call: TRBD2; j_call: TRBJ2-2; cdr3_aa: CASSPRLAGGAGELFF; cdr3_nt: TGTGCCAGCAGCCCCCGTCTAGCGGGAGGCGCCGGGGAGCTGTTTTTT
clone_size: NA; v_call: TRBV4-1; d_call: NA; j_call: TRBJ1-5; cdr3_aa: CASSQAGGNQPQHF; cdr3_nt: TGCGCCAGCAGCCAAGCCGGGGGCAATCAGCCCCAGCATTTT
clone_size: NA; v_call: TRBV29-1; d_call: NA; j_call: TRBJ1-4; cdr3_aa: CSVDFSGLGEKLFF; cdr3_nt: TGCAGCGTTGACTTTTCAGGGCTGGGTGAAAAACTGTTTTTT
clone_size: NA; v_call: TRBV5-1; d_call: TRBD1; j_call: TRBJ1-2; cdr3_aa: CASSAGTGGGRVSGYTF; cdr3_nt: TGCGCCAGCAGCGCCGGGACAGGGGGGGGCCGAGTTTCCGGCTACACCTTC
clone_size: NA; v_call: TRBV5-4; d_call: NA; j_call: TRBJ2-5; cdr3_aa: CASSWGEAGETQYF; cdr3_nt: TGTGCCAGCAGCTGGGGGGAGGCCGGAGAGACCCAGTACTTC
clone_size: NA; v_call: TRBV19; d_call: NA; j_call: TRBJ1-1; cdr3_aa: CASSIRIDTEAFF; cdr3_nt: TGTGCCAGTAGTATTAGGATTGACACTGAAGCTTTCTTT